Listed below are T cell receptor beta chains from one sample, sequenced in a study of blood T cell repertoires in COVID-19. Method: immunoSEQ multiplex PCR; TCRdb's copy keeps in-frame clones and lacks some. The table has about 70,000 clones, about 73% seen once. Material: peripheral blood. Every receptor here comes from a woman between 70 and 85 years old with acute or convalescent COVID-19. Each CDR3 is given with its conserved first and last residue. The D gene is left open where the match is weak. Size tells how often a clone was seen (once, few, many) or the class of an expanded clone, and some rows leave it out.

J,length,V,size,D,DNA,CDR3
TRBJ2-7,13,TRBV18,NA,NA,TGTGCCAGCTCACCGATCAGGACCTACGAGCAGTACTTC,CASSPIRTYEQYF
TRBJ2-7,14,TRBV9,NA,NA,TGTGCCAGCAGCGTAGGTCTAGCGAGGAACGAGCAGTACTTC,CASSVGLARNEQYF
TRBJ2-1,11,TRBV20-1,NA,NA,TGCAGTGCTAGGAGAGGGCATGAGCAGTTCTTC,CSARRGHEQFF
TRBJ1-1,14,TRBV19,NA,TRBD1,TGTGCCAGTAGTACGACAGGGGTGAACACTGAAGCTTTCTTT,CASSTTGVNTEAFF
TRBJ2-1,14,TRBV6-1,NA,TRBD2,TGTGCCAGCAGTGAGCTAGCGGGAGACAATGAGCAGTTCTTC,CASSELAGDNEQFF
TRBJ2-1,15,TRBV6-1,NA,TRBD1,TGTGCCAGCAGTGATTTAGGGGGCCCCTTTATCGAGCAGTTCTTC,CASSDLGGPFIEQFF
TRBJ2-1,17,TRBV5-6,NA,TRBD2,TGTGCCAGCAGCCTCTTATGGACTAGCGGGAGGAGAAATGAGCAGTTCTTC,CASSLLWTSGRRNEQFF
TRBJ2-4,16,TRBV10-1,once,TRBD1,TGCGCCAGCAGTGAGAGGACAGGGGGACCCAAAAACATTCAGTACTTC,CASSERTGGPKNIQYF
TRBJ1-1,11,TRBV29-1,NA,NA,TGCAGCGTTTCAAAGGACAGTGAAGCTTTCTTT,CSVSKDSEAFF
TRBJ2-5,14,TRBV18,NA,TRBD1,TGTGCCAGCTCACCACAGGACAGGGGAGAGACCCAGTACTTC,CASSPQDRGETQYF
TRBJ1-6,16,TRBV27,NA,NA,TGTGCCAGCAGTGGGGCAGCCAGCTCCTATAATTCACCCCTCCACTTT,CASSGAASSYNSPLHF
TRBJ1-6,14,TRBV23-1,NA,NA,TGCGCCAGCACCCACAGGGAGAGGAATTCACCCCTCCACTTT,CASTHRERNSPLHF
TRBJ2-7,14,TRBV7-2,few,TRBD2,TGTGCCAGCAGCTTTAGCGGGGGGGCCTACGAGCAGTACTTC,CASSFSGGAYEQYF
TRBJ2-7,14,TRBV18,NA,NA,TGTGCCAGCTCGCCGGGACAAAGCTCCTACGAGCAGTACTTC,CASSPGQSSYEQYF
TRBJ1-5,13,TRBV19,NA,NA,TGTGCCAGCTGTGGGGGGGGCAATCAGCCCCAGCATTTT,CASCGGGNQPQHF
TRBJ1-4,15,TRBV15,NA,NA,TGTGCCACCAGCATACAGGCGTCCCCGTGGGAAAAACTGTTTTTT,CATSIQASPWEKLFF
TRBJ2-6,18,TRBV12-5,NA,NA,TGTGCTAGTGGTTCGGCGGGACAGTCGACGTCTGGGGCCAACGTCCTGACTTTC,CASGSAGQSTSGANVLTF
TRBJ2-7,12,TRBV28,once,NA,TGTGCCAGCAATAAAAGACGGGGAGAGCAGTACTTC,CASNKRRGEQYF
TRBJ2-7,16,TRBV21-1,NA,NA,TGTGCCAGCAGCAATGGGACTAGCGGGAGGACTTACGAGCAGTACTTC,CASSNGTSGRTYEQYF
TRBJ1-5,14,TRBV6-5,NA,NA,TGTGCCAGCACCTACGCGGGGGGCAATCAGCCCCAGCATTTT,CASTYAGGNQPQHF
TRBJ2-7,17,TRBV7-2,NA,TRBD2,TGTGCCAGCAGCTTAAGGGGGTCTAGCGGGAGGGTCTACGAGCAGTACTTC,CASSLRGSSGRVYEQYF
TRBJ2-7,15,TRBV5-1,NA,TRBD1,TGCGCCAGCAGCCCAACCGGGACAGGGACCTACGAGCAGTACTTC,CASSPTGTGTYEQYF
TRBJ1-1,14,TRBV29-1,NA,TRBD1,TGCAGCGTTTCTAAGCAGGGACAGGGAACTGAAGCTTTCTTT,CSVSKQGQGTEAFF
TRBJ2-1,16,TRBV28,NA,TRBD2,TGTGCCAGCAGTGCATCTACTAGCGGGAGGGTCTATGAGCAGTTCTTC,CASSASTSGRVYEQFF
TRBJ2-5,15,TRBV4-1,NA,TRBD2,TGCGCCAGCACCCTAGCGGGGGGTAGGCAAGAGACCCAGTACTTC,CASTLAGGRQETQYF
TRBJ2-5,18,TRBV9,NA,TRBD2,TGTGCCAGCAGTCGGGGAGCGGGAGGAAATCCGTACCAAGAGACCCAGTACTTC,CASSRGAGGNPYQETQYF
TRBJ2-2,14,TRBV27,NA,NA,TGTGCCAGCAGGCGGGACCTGGGAACCGGGGAGCTGTTTTTT,CASRRDLGTGELFF
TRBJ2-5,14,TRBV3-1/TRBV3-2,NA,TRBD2,TGTGCCAGCGACCCCGGGACTAATCAAGAGACCCAGTACTTC,CASDPGTNQETQYF
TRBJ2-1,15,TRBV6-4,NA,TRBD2,TGTGCCAGCAGCTATAGCGGGGGGGTCGTCAATGAGCAGTTCTTC,CASSYSGGVVNEQFF
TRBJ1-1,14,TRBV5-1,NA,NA,TGCGCCAGCAGCCCTCGGGGGGGCGGGACTGAAGCTTTCTTT,CASSPRGGGTEAFF
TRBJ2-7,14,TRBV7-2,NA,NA,TGTGCCAGCAGCTTAATCAACAGACCCTACGAGCAGTACTTC,CASSLINRPYEQYF
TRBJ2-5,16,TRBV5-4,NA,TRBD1,TGTGCCAGCAGCTATTTGGAGGGACAGGGAGGAGAGACCCAGTACTTC,CASSYLEGQGGETQYF
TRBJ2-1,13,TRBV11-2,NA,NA,TGTGCCAGCAGCTCACCGACAGCCATGGTTCAGTTCTTC,CASSSPTAMVQFF
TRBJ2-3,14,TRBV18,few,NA,TGTGCCAGCTCACCACCGAGCGACACAGATACGCAGTATTTT,CASSPPSDTDTQYF
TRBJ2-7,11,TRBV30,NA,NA,TGTGCCTGGATGAGGAACTACGAGCAGTACTTC,CAWMRNYEQYF
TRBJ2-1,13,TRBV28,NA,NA,TGTGCCAGCAGTTTAGGAGTAAGCAATGAGCAGTTCTTC,CASSLGVSNEQFF
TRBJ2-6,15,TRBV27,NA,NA,TGTGCCAGCAGTTCAGTTGGCACTGGGGCCAACGTCCTGACTTTC,CASSSVGTGANVLTF
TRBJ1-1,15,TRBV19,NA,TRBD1,TGTGCCAGTAACTCCCCCGGGACAGGGGGCACTGAAGCTTTCTTT,CASNSPGTGGTEAFF
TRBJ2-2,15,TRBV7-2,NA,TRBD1,TGTGCCAGCAGCCAAAACAGGGGGAACACCGGGGAGCTGTTTTTT,CASSQNRGNTGELFF
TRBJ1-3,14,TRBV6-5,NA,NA,TGTGCCACCCGAACGGGGAGCTCTGGAAACACCATATATTTT,CATRTGSSGNTIYF
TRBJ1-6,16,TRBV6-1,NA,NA,TGTGCCAGCAGTGAAGCATCCAGGGCCTATAATTCACCCCTCCACTTT,CASSEASRAYNSPLHF
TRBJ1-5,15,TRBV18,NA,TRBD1,TGTGCCAGCTCACCCGACAGGGGTGGGAGGAAGTCCCAGCATTTT,CASSPDRGGRKSQHF
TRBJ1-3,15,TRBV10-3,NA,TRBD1,TGTGCCATCAGCGGGACAGTGGGAGCTGGAAACACCATATATTTT,CAISGTVGAGNTIYF
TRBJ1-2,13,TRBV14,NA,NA,TGTGCCAGCAGCCAAGATGCGGATGAGGGCTACACCTTC,CASSQDADEGYTF
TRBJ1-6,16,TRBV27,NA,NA,TGTGCCAGCAGTTTTTCGAGGGTCTCCTATAATTCACCCCTCCACTTT,CASSFSRVSYNSPLHF
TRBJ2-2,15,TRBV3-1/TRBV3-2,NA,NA,NA,CASSPPGLGAGSCFF
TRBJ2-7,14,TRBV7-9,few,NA,TGTGCCAGCACCCTGGACAGCTCTACCTACGAGCAGTACTTC,CASTLDSSTYEQYF
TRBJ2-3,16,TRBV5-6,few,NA,TGTGCCAGCAGCCACGTTAAGGGGGGGGCCATAGATACGCAGTATTTT,CASSHVKGGAIDTQYF
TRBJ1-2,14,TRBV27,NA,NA,TGTGCCAGCAGTTTAAGGCGACAAGCCTTAGGCTACACCTTC,CASSLRRQALGYTF
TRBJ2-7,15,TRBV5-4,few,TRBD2,TGTGCCAGCAGCGAGGGACTAGCGGGATTATTCGAGCAGTACTTC,CASSEGLAGLFEQYF
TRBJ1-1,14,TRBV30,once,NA,TGTGCCTGGAGTGATCCGACCCACAGGACTGAAGCTTTCTTT,CAWSDPTHRTEAFF